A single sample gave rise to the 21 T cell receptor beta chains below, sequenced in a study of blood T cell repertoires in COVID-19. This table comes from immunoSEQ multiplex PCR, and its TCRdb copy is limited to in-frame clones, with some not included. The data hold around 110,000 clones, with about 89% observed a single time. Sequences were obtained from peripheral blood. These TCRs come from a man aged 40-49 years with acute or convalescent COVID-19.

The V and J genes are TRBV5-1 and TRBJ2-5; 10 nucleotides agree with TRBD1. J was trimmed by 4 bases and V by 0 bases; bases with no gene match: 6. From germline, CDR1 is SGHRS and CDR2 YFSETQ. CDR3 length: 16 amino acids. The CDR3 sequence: CASSLAGDRGSETQYF. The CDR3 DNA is TGCGCCAGCAGCTTGGCCGGGGACAGGGGATCAGAGACCCAGTACTTC.

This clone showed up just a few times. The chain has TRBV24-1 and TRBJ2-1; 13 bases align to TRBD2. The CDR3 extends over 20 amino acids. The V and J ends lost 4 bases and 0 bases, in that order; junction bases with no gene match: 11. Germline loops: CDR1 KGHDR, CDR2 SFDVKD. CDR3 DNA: TGTGCCACCAGTGACCCCACGACTAGCGGGAGGAGGGGCTCCTACAATGAGCAGTTCTTC. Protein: CATSDPTTSGRRGSYNEQFF.

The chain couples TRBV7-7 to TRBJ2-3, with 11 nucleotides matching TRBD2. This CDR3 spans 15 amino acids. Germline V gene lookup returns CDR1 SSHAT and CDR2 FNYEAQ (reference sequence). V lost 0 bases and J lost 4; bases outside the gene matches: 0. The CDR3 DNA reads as TGTGCCAGCAGCTTAGCACTAGCGGGAGCAGATACGCAGTATTTT. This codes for CASSLALAGADTQYF. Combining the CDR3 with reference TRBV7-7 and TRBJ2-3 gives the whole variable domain GAGVSQSPRYKVTKRGQDVTLRCDPISSHATLYWYQQALGQGPEFLTYFNYEAQPDKSGLPSDRFSAERPEGSISTLTIQRTEQRDSAMYRCASSLALAGADTQYFGPGTRLTVL.

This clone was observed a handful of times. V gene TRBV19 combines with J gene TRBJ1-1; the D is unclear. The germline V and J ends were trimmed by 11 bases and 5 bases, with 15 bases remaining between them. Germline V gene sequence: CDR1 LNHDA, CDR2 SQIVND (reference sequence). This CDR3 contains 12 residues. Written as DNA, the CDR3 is TGTGCCGTAGTCGTGTGGGCGACTGAAGCTTTCTTT. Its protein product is CAVVVWATEAFF.

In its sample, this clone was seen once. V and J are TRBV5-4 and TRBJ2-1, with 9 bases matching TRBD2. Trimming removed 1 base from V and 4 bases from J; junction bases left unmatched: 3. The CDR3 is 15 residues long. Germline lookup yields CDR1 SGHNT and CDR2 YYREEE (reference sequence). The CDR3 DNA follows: TGTGCCAGCAGCTTGCCGGGACTAGCTTACAATGAGCAGTTCTTC. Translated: CASSLPGLAYNEQFF.

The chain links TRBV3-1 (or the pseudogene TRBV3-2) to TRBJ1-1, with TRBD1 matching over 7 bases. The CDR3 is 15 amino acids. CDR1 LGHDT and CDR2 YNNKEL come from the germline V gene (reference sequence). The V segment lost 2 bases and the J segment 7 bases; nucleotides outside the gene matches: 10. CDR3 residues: CASSQRRGLGGEAFF. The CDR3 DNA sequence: TGTGCCAGCAGCCAACGAAGGGGGCTGGGGGGTGAAGCTTTCTTT.

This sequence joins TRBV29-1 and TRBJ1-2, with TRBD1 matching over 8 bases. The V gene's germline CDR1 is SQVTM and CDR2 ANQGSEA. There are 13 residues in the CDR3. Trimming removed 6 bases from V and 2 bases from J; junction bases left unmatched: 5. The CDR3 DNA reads TGCAGCGTCCCGGGACAGGCGAACTATGGCTACACCTTC. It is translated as CSVPGQANYGYTF.

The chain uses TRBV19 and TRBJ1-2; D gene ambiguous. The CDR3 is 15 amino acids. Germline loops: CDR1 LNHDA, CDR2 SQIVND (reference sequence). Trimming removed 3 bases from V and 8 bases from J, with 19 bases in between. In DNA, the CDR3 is TGTGCCAGTAGTATGGGCCACAGTACAACGGGAGGCTACACCTTC. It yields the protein CASSMGHSTTGGYTF.

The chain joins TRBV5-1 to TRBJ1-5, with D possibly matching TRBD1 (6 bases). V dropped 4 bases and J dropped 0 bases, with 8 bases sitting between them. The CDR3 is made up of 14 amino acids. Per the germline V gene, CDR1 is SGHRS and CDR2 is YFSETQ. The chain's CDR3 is CASSPDSSNQPQHF. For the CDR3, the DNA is TGCGCCAGCAGCCCGGACAGTAGCAATCAGCCCCAGCATTTT.

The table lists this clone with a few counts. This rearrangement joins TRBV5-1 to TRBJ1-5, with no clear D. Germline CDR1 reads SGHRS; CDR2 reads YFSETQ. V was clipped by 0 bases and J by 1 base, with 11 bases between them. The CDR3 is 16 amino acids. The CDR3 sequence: CASSLGSGGSNQPQHF. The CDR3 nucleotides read TGCGCCAGCAGCTTGGGTTCGGGAGGGAGCAATCAGCCCCAGCATTTT.

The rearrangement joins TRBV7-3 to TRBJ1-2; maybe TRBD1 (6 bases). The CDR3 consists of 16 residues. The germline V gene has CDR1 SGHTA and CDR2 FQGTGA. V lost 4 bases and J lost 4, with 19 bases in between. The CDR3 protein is CASSSGQGNRVYGYTF. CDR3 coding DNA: TGTGCCAGCAGCTCGGGACAAGGGAACCGGGTCTATGGCTACACCTTC.

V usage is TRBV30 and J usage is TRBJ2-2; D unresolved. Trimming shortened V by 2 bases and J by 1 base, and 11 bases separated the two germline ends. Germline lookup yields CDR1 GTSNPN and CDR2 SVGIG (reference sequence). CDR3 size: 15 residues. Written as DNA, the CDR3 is TGTGCCTGGAGTTTTTTACTCATGAACACCGGGGAGCTGTTTTTT. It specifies CAWSFLLMNTGELFF.

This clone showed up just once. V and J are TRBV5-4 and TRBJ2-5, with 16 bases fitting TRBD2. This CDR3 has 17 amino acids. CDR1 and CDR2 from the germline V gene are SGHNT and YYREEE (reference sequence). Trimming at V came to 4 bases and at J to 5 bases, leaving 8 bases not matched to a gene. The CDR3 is CASSPGTSGGASETQYF. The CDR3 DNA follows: TGTGCCAGCAGCCCCGGGACTAGCGGGGGGGCGTCGGAGACCCAGTACTTC.

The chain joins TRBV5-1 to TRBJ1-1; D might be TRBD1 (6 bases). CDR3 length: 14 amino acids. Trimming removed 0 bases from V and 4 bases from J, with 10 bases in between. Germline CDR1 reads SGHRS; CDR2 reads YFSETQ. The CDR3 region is CASSLDREGTEAFF. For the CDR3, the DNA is TGCGCCAGCAGCTTGGACAGGGAAGGCACTGAAGCTTTCTTT.

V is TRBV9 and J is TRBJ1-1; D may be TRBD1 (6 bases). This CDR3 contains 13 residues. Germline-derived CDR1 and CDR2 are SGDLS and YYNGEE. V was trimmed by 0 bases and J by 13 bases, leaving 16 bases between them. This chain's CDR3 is CASSVGAGESGFF. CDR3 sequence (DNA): TGTGCCAGCAGCGTAGGCGCAGGGGAGAGTGGTTTCTTT.

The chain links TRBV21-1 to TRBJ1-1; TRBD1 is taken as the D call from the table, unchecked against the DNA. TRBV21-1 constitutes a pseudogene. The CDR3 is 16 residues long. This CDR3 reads CASSNQIGQGRTEAFF. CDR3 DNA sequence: TGTGCCAGCAGCAATCAGATAGGACAGGGGAGAACTGAAGCTTTCTTT.

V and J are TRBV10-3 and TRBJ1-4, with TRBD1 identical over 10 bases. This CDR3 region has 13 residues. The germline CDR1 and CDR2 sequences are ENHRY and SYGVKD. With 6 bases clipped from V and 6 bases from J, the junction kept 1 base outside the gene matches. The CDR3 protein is CAIRGQGHEKLFF. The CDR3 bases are TGTGCCATCAGGGGACAGGGGCATGAAAAACTGTTTTTT.

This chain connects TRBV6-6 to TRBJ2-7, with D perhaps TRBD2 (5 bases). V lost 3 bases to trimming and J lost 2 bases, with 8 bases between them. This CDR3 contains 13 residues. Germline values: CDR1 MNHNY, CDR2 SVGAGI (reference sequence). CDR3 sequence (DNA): TGTGCCAGCAGTTATCCGGGGACCTACGAGCAGTACTTC. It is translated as CASSYPGTYEQYF.

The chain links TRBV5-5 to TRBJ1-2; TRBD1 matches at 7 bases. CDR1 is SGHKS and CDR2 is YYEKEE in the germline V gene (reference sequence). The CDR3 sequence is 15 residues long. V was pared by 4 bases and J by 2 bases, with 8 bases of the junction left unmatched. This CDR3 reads CASSPTGATNYGYTF. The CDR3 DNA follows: TGTGCCAGCAGCCCAACAGGGGCGACGAACTATGGCTACACCTTC.

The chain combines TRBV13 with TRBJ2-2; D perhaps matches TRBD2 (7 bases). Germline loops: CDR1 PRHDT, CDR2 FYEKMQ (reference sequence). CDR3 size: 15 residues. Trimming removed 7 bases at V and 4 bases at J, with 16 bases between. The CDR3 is CASIEGGISTGELFF. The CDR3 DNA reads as TGTGCCAGCATTGAGGGGGGGATAAGCACCGGGGAGCTGTTTTTT.

CDR3 sequence reads: CASSLTRRSGTVTYEQYF. Written as DNA, the CDR3 is TGTGCCAGCAGCCTCACCCGCCGTTCCGGGACAGTTACCTACGAGCAGTACTTC. This chain connects TRBV11-2 to TRBJ2-7; the match to TRBD1 covers 7 bases. Germline trimming cut 5 bases from V and 2 bases from J; bases unmatched to any gene: 18. Germline assignment: CDR1 SGHAT and CDR2 FQNNGV. CDR3 length: 18 residues.